The clone carrying this T cell receptor beta chain was counted between two and nine times. This entry belongs to a study of blood T cell repertoires in COVID-19. This table comes from immunoSEQ multiplex PCR, and its TCRdb copy is limited to in-frame clones, with some not included. The sample lists 200,000 to 300,000 clones, about 79% occurring once. Trimming shortened V by 3 bases and J by 0 bases, and 12 bases separated the two germline ends. The CDR3 contains 15 residues. Germline CDR1 and CDR2: SQVTM and ANQGSEA. Material for sequencing was peripheral blood. This receptor was obtained from a man in his forties who had recovered from COVID-19. The gene calls are TRBV29-1 and TRBJ1-3, with D uncertain. The CDR3 bases are TGCAGCGTTGAGCTGGCCTCAACCTCTGGAAACACCATATATTTT. Its protein product is CSVELASTSGNTIYF.